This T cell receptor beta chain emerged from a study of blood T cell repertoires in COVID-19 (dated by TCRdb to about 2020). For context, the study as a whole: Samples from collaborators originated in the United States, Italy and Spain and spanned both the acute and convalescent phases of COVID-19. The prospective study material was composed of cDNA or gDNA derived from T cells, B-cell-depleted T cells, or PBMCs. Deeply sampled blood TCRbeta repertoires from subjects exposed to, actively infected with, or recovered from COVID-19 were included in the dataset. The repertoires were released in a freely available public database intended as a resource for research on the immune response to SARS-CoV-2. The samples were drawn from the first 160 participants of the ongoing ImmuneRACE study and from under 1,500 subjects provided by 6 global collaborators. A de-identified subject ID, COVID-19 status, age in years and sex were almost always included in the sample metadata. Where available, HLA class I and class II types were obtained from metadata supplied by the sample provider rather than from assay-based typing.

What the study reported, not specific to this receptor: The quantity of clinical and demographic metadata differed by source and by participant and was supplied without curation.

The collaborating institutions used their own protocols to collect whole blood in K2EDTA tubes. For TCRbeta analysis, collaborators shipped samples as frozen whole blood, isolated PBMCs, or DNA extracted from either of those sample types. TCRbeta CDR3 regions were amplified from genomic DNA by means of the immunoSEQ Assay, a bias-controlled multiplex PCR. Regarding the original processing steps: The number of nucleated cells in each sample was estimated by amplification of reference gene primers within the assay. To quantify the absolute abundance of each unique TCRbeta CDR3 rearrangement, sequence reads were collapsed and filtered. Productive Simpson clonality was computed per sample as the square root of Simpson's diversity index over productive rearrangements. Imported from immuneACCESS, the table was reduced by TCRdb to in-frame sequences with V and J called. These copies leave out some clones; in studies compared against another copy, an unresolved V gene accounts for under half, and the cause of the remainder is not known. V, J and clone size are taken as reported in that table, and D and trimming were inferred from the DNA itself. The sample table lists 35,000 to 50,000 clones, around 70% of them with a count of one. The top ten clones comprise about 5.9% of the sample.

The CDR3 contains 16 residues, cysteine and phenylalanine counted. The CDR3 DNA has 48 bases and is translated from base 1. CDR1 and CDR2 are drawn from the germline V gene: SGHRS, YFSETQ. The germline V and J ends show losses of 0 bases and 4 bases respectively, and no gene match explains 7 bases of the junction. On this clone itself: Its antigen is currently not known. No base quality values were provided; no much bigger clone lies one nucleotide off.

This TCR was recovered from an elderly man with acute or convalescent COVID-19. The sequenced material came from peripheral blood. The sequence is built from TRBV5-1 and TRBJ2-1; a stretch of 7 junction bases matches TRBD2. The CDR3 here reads CASSLELTSSYNEQFF. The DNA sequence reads TGCGCCAGCAGCTTGGAACTGACTAGCAGTTACAATGAGCAGTTCTTC.